This T cell receptor (beta chain) was sequenced during a study of TIL therapy for anti-PD-1-resistant metastatic lung cancer. Turning to the study itself: Median patient age was 54, ranging roughly 38-75 years. By whole-exome sequencing, median non-synonymous tumor mutation burden was less than 1.6 mutations per megabase. A handful of tumors were EGFR-mutant and two were ALK-rearranged.

The time point is: pre-treatment sample, taken before nivolumab and TIL therapy. The CDR3 has 14 residues. V lost 5 bases and J lost 5; bases outside the gene matches: 2. In germline, CDR1 is SEHNR, CDR2 FQNEAQ (reference sequence). This was the immunoSEQ v3 assay. Libraries were sequenced to around 2 million read pairs (survey) or roughly 4.5-6.5 million (deep). This table comes from immunoSEQ multiplex PCR, and its TCRdb copy is limited to in-frame clones, with some not included. The repertoire holds some 16,000 clones, with under 80% as singletons. The gene calls are TRBV7-9 and TRBJ2-2, with 10 bases fitting TRBD2. Sequences were derived from blood, sampled at baseline. This TCR was sampled from a person aged 25 to 79 with non-small cell lung cancer. CDR3 bases: TGTGCCAGCAGCCTGGGACTAGCGACCGGGGAGCTGTTTTTT. Amino acid sequence: CASSLGLATGELFF.